This passage covers 15 T cell receptor beta chains from one sample sequenced in a study of blood T cell repertoires in COVID-19. The repertoire was sequenced with immunoSEQ multiplex PCR; TCRdb's copy has only in-frame clones and lacks some. The sample records over 20,000 clones, roughly nine tenths being singletons. Sample: peripheral blood. The receptor source for this set is a man between 65 and 85 years old with acute or convalescent COVID-19.

The chain couples TRBV25-1 to TRBJ1-2, with TRBD1 identical over 12 bases. This CDR3 has 17 amino acids. Germline trimming cut 6 bases from V and 4 bases from J; bases unmatched to any gene: 12. Looked up from germline, CDR1 is MGHDK and CDR2 is SYGVNS. CDR3 DNA: TGTGCCAGCAGAAATTCGGGACAGGGGGCTCCCTCCTATGGCTACACCTTC. It codes for CASRNSGQGAPSYGYTF.

The J gene is TRBJ2-2, the V gene TRBV24-1, with 7 bases lining up with TRBD1. Trimming took 3 bases from V and 6 from J; bases not matched to a gene: 6. From germline, CDR1 is KGHDR and CDR2 SFDVKD. The CDR3 consists of 15 residues. The chain's CDR3 is CATSDPTGLPGELFF. As DNA, the CDR3 is TGTGCCACCAGTGATCCGACAGGGCTCCCCGGGGAGCTGTTTTTT.

The CDR3 DNA reads as TGCGCCAGTCAAAAGGACAGCCTTGGTGGTCTCACCCTCCACTTT. This codes for CASQKDSLGGLTLHF. The chain has TRBV5-1 and TRBJ1-6; tentatively, D is TRBD1 (6 bases). Per the germline V gene, CDR1 is SGHRS and CDR2 is YFSETQ. The V end lost 8 bases, the J end lost 14 bases, and 26 bases lay between the germline ends. The CDR3 extends over 15 amino acids.

The rearrangement uses TRBV2 and TRBJ1-2; 7 nucleotides line up with TRBD1. The V gene's germline CDR1 is SNHLY and CDR2 FYNNEI. The CDR3 has 16 amino acids. Germline trimming cut 7 bases from V and 14 bases from J; bases unmatched to any gene: 25. DNA of the CDR3: TGTGCCAGCATTGAGGATCGCGGGCTTGGACAGGCGGGTGCGACCTTC. Translated: CASIEDRGLGQAGATF.

This clone occurred once. This rearrangement joins TRBV18 to TRBJ2-4; 10 bases align to TRBD1. V shed 2 bases and J 7 bases; nucleotides not matched to a gene: 2. The CDR3 length is 14 residues. CDR1 and CDR2 from the germline V gene are KGHSH and LQKENI. CDR3 sequence (DNA): TGTGCCAGCTCACCAGGACAGGGGGGTAACATTCAGTACTTC. As protein: CASSPGQGGNIQYF.

J is TRBJ2-1 and V is TRBV24-1; TRBD2 matches at 7 bases. CDR3 length: 16 amino acids. J gave up 4 bases and V 0 bases, and 5 bases lay outside the gene matches. The germline V gene encodes CDR1 KGHDR and CDR2 SFDVKD. In DNA form, the CDR3 reads TGTGCCACCAGTGATTTGCAGAGCGGGGCTTACAATGAGCAGTTCTTC. Translated: CATSDLQSGAYNEQFF.

The chain couples TRBV21-1 to TRBJ2-1; the DNA was not used to check the table's D call, TRBD1. TRBV21-1 is a listed pseudogene. This CDR3 is 18 amino acids long. CDR3 loop: CASSPHLLGADSYNEQFF. The DNA of the CDR3 is TGTGCCAGCAGCCCACACCTTTTGGGCGCAGACTCCTACAATGAGCAGTTCTTC.

The chain has TRBV18 and TRBJ2-7; 8 positions match TRBD1. CDR3 length equals 13 residues. Per germline, CDR1 KGHSH and CDR2 LQKENI. Trimming cost V 5 bases and J 3 bases; bases outside gene matches: 3. The CDR3 reads CASSGDRNYEQYF. CDR3 nucleotides: TGTGCCAGCTCAGGGGACAGGAACTACGAGCAGTACTTC.

The chain carries TRBV6-5 and TRBJ2-7; TRBD1 aligns across 8 bases. Germline V gives CDR1 MNHEY, CDR2 SVGAGI. The CDR3 is 12 amino acids. The CDR3 coding sequence is TGTGTGACGGGACAGGCCTCCTACGAGCAGTACTTC. This translates into CVTGQASYEQYF.

J is TRBJ1-2 and V is TRBV28; the match to TRBD1 covers 7 bases. The CDR3 consists of 13 residues. Germline values: CDR1 MDHEN, CDR2 SYDVKM. Germline trimming cut 8 bases from V and 1 base from J; bases unmatched to any gene: 4. DNA for the CDR3: TGTGCCAGCCATCAGGGGGATAACTATGGCTACACCTTC. Residues: CASHQGDNYGYTF.

A single count supports this clone. The rearrangement uses TRBV12-5 and TRBJ2-2; 9 positions match TRBD2. Losses at the gene ends were 3 bases for V and 4 bases for J; bases not matched to a gene: 3. CDR3 length equals 15 residues. Germline V gene data show CDR1 as LGHNT and CDR2 as FRNRAP. Here the CDR3 DNA reads TGTGCTAGTGGTTTTTTAGCGGGGGCCACCGGGGAGCTGTTTTTT. Protein sequence: CASGFLAGATGELFF.

CDR3 DNA sequence: TGTGCCAGCAGCCCACTTAACAGGGGTGATGAGCAGTTCTTC. Protein: CASSPLNRGDEQFF. The chain combines TRBV14 with TRBJ2-1; 7 bases agree with TRBD1. This CDR3 contains 14 residues. Germline loops: CDR1 SGHDN, CDR2 FVKESK. V lost 4 bases to trimming and J lost 8 bases; unmatched junction nucleotides: 8.

The chain joins TRBV27 to TRBJ2-7, with 8 nucleotides matching TRBD1. Trimming took 10 bases from V and 6 from J; bases not matched to a gene: 14. Germline V gives CDR1 MNHEY, CDR2 SMNVEV (reference sequence). This CDR3 comprises 14 residues. The CDR3 sequence: CATSSAGGLREQYF. CDR3 coding DNA: TGTGCCACCTCGTCGGCAGGGGGCCTTCGCGAGCAGTACTTC.

V gene TRBV7-2 combines with J gene TRBJ2-7, with D possibly being TRBD2 (5 bases). V gave up 1 base and J gave up 4 bases, with 11 bases separating them. Germline V gene lookup returns CDR1 SGHTA and CDR2 FQGNSA. The CDR3 has 14 amino acids. CDR3 sequence (DNA): TGTGCCAGCAGCTTAGGTGGGAGTCTTTACGAGCAGTACTTC. Translation gives CASSLGGSLYEQYF.

This clone was picked up a small number of times. The CDR3, as DNA: TGTGCCACCGAAAAGAGGGCCGGGGAGCTGTTTTTT. Protein sequence: CATEKRAGELFF. The chain is built from TRBV6-6 and TRBJ2-2; possibly TRBD2 for D (5 bases). V lost 10 bases and J lost 6, with 12 bases in between. The germline CDR1 and CDR2 sequences are MNHNY and SVGAGI (reference sequence). This CDR3 contains 12 residues.